The 2 T cell receptor beta chains reported below all come from one sample, sequenced in a study of Ad26.COV2.S vaccination and SARS-CoV-2 variants. Treatment described: over 15 received Ad26.COV2.S at low or high dose, single or two shots; roughly 5 received placebo; per-sample allocation not given. Sampling was performed 63 days after the first vaccine or placebo injection. Repertoires were generated with immunoSEQ multiplex PCR, while TCRdb's copy carries only in-frame clones and drops some. The table records just over 350,000 clones, 70% to 90% of them present only once. The sequences come from peripheral blood, collected in a trial of Ad26.COV2.S vaccine versus placebo. These receptors were collected from a person aged 18-60 years who received the Ad26.COV2.S COVID-19 vaccine or a placebo.

This chain links TRBV6-5 with TRBJ2-1, with D uncertain. This CDR3 spans 15 amino acids. Looked up from germline, CDR1 is MNHEY and CDR2 is SVGAGI. Trimming removed 2 bases at V and 3 bases at J, with 11 bases between. CDR3 amino acids: CASSYRSGYYNEQFF. The CDR3 nucleotides read TGTGCCAGCAGTTACAGGTCCGGGTACTACAATGAGCAGTTCTTC.

This clone occurred once. This chain connects TRBV25-1 to TRBJ2-3, with D perhaps TRBD2 (5 bases). Trimming shortened V by 6 bases and J by 8 bases, and 12 bases separated the two germline ends. The V gene's germline CDR1 is MGHDK and CDR2 SYGVNS. The CDR3 consists of 12 residues. The CDR3 here is CASREGLATQYF. The CDR3 DNA is TGTGCCAGCAGAGAAGGACTCGCTACGCAGTATTTT.